This entry is about one T cell receptor beta chain. Its antigen remains unidentified. The junction differs from germline at one of its ends, possibly a read error. From cysteine to phenylalanine, the CDR3 is 14 amino acids long. The CDR3 DNA has 42 bases and is translated from base 1. CDR1 MRHNA and CDR2 SNTAGT are derived from the germline V gene. The sample belongs to a study of identical twins (dated by TCRdb to 2015 to 2016). Background for the entire study: To test whether fetal clonotypes persist, this study deep-sequenced TCR alpha and beta repertoires from monozygotic twins, from unrelated adults of various ages, and from cord blood. To rule out contamination, the twin experiments were replicated at different times with different library preparation protocols. The study at large found these results: Zero-insertion analyses could be partly confounded by invariant T cells such as MAIT and iNKT, though diverse VJ usage argued against such confounding for most clonotypes. A weaker excess of twin sharing was found in beta out-of-frame sequences because the signal-to-noise ratio was lowered by fewer shared sequences. Recombination models systematically underestimated out-of-frame TCR alpha sharing in monozygotic twins but agreed with sharing between unrelated individuals. Out-of-frame TCR alpha sequences shared between twins showed an excess of low generation-probability sequences compared with coincidental sharing between unrelated individuals. Because the same donors could not be followed over many years, the conclusions depended on cross-sectional statistical analysis. Fewer insertions were carried by abundant cord blood beta clonotypes; a weaker similar trend was observed in young adult naive repertoires, while no such trend was observed in memory repertoires.

All donors were healthy Caucasians. The twin cohort consisted of three pairs of female monozygotic twins, all aged 18 to 29 years. Positive isolation kits from Invitrogen were used to isolate the CD4+ and CD8+ T cell populations. Libraries were made using 5' RACE. These reads were obtained on an Illumina HiSeq 2000. Template switching added a universal primer binding site, and the final cDNA carried a unique molecular identifier that allowed TCR cDNA molecules to be counted accurately. Specific primers in the conserved constant-segment region were used to synthesize first-strand cDNA for TCR alpha and beta chains. To control for contamination, every cDNA library carried two barcodes: a SMART-Mk sample barcode plus Illumina barcodes. TruSeq adapter sequences along with Illumina sample barcodes were introduced in two successive PCR steps. TCR alpha and beta cDNA libraries were sequenced on the Illumina HiSeq platform with custom primers. The authors' analysis ran thus. Unique molecular identifiers were extracted from raw reads with MiGEC, and CDR3 positions were determined with MiXCR. For each individual, recombination models were inferred using an EM algorithm with the repgenHMM and IGoR tools. Shared clonotype analysis was performed with the tcR package in R, normalizing sharing by the product of cloneset sizes. To study raw recombination without the effects of thymic and clonal selection, out-of-frame nonproductive sequences were analyzed. TCRdb's own reprocessing of the public reads used fastp at Q25 and MiXCR and kept productive beta chains. Rows with one shared CDR3 protein collapse into an entry with the most common genes and DNA. The V and J calls were not made by the authors but by TCRdb's processing. This sample gives fewer than 250,000 distinct CDR3 sequences in total; approximately 6.8% of them show up just once. About 5.8% of the sample goes to the ten largest clones.

These same data were also listed under a study on yellow fever vaccine responses in identical twins. Taken from the second paper: The authors reported that the T cell response to vaccination in identical twins appeared partly convergent and partly personalized. In identical twins, the study followed T cell clones that responded to the vaccine with precision.

The material sequenced was CD8+ T cells sorted from blood. The clonotype comes from a woman younger than 35 in good health. The chain uses TRBV6-4 and TRBJ1-1, and 7 junction bases match TRBD1. The DNA sequence is as follows: TGTGCCAGTACTACAGGGGACGAGAACGCTGAAGCTTTCTTT. Its translation reads: CASTTGDENAEAFF.